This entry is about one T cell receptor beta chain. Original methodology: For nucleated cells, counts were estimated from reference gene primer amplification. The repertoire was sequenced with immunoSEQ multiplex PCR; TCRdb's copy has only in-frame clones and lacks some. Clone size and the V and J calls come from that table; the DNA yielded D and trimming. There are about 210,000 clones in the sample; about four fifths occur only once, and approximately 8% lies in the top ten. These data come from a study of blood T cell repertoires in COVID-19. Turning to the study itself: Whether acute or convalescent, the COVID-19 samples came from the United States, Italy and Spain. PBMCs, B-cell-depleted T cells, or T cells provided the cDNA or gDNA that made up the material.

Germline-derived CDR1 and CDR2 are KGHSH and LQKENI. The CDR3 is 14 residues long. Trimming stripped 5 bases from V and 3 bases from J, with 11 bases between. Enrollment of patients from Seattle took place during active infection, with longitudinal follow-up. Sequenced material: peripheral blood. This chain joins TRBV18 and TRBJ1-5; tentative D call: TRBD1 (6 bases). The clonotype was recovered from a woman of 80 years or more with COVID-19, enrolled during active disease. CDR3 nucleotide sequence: TGTGCCAGCTCAGTAAACAGGGACAATCAGCCCCAGCATTTT. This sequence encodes CASSVNRDNQPQHF.